The TCR beta chain described here comes from a study of post-analysis software for immune sequencing data. At the level of the study: There were relapsing-remitting, secondary progressive and progressive-relapsing multiple sclerosis among the disease courses included.

Unique molecular identifiers had been added to the TCR beta cDNA libraries. TCRdb ran MiXCR on the PCR reads and lists one entry per CDR3 protein. The table includes fewer than 850,000 distinct CDR3 sequences, around 42% detected once. This CDR3 is 15 amino acids long. Germline V lookup: CDR1 SQVTM, CDR2 ANQGSEA. V was clipped by 1 base and J by 0 bases; unmatched bases: 3. Regarding this clonotype: The target antigen is unknown.

Overall study findings and caveats: Significantly decreased normalized Chao1 diversity was recorded for multiple sclerosis patients relative to controls. By F measure, strong co-clustering occurred among samples prepared in the same batch. Roughly five TRBV segments appeared more often in patients than in controls, and TRBV5-6, TRBV5-1 and TRBV20-1 were among these.

This clonotype originated in a girl aged 10 to 17 with multiple sclerosis. The sequenced sample consisted of blood. The chain has TRBV29-1 and TRBJ2-3; 8 positions agree with TRBD1. The CDR3, as DNA: TGCAGCGTTGAAGGTGGACAGGGAAGCACAGATACGCAGTATTTT. Amino acids: CSVEGGQGSTDTQYF.